This T cell receptor (beta chain) came from a study of blood T cell repertoires in COVID-19 (dated by TCRdb to the early 2020s). Looking at the study overall: Samples from collaborators originated in the United States, Italy and Spain and spanned both the acute and convalescent phases of COVID-19. The material from the prospective study consisted of cDNA or gDNA derived from T cells, B-cell-depleted T cells, or PBMCs. Subjects who had been exposed to COVID-19, were actively infected with it, or had recovered from it provided the deeply sampled blood TCRbeta repertoires that made up the dataset. The repertoires were released in a freely available public database intended as a resource for research on the immune response to SARS-CoV-2. Samples came from the ongoing ImmuneRACE study (first 160 participants) plus 1,254 subjects from 6 global collaborators. Sample metadata almost always included a de-identified subject ID, COVID-19 status, age in years and sex. Where available, HLA class I and class II types were taken from metadata supplied by the sample provider and were not determined by assay-based typing. Summary of the overall study and its limitations: The quantity of clinical and demographic metadata differed by source and by participant and was supplied without curation.

TCRbeta CDR3 regions were amplified from genomic DNA by means of the immunoSEQ Assay, a bias-controlled multiplex PCR. As for the original processing: Within the assay, amplification of reference gene primers was used to estimate how many nucleated cells each sample contained. To quantify the absolute abundance of each unique TCRbeta CDR3 rearrangement, sequence reads were collapsed and filtered. For each sample, productive Simpson clonality was calculated as the square root of Simpson's diversity index over productive rearrangements. In TCRdb, the immuneACCESS table is reduced to in-frame sequences with V and J assigned. These tables do not hold every clone; where another copy was compared, an unresolved V gene accounts for under half, and the others remain unexplained. V and J calls and clone size are as listed in that table; D and trimming were resolved from the DNA. The sample includes roughly 200,000 clones, with roughly nine tenths observed a single time. The top ten clones comprise less than 4.5% of the sample.

In the prospective study, participants were roughly 18 to 90 years old, resided in about two dozen geographic areas of the United States, and were enrolled through a virtual design. Cohort assignment in the prospective study relied on participant-reported clinical history from a screening survey and a study questionnaire. In the prospective study, mobile phlebotomists collected whole blood, serum and a nasopharyngeal or oropharyngeal swab from each participant. Prospective study participants could optionally give additional blood draws and questionnaires over an approximately two-month period. Before DNA extraction, blood samples from the prospective study were shipped at room temperature or frozen. The germline V gene specifies SGHTS as CDR1 and YDEGEE as CDR2. V was cut back by 1 base and J by 7 bases, leaving a gap of 17 bases between them. The CDR3 covers 15 residues, taking in both the cysteine and the phenylalanine. The CDR3 DNA has 45 bases and is translated from base 1.

Details on this clone: Its antigen is currently not known. Base-call qualities are not available, and no considerably larger clone is one nucleotide away.

This receptor was taken from a woman under 40 with acute COVID-19. The source material was PBMCs or T cells enriched from blood (not recorded which). The rearranged chain carries TRBV5-8 and TRBJ1-2; TRBD1 could be the D gene, as 5 bases match. The DNA sequence follows: TGTGCCAGCAGCTTGAGTCAGGGCCTAGTCGGTGGCTACACCTTC. It is translated as CASSLSQGLVGGYTF.